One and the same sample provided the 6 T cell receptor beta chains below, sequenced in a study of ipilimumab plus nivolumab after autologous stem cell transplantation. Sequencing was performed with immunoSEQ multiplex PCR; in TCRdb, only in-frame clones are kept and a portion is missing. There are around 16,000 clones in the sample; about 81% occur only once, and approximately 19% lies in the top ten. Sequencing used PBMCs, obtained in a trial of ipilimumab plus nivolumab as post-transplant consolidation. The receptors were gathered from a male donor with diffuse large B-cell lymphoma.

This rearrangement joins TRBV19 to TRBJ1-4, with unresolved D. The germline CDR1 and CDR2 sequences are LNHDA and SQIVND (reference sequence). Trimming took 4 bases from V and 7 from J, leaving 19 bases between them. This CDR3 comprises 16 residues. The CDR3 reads CASSTLGTPVGEKLFF. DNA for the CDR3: TGTGCCAGTAGTACCCTCGGCACGCCTGTTGGTGAAAAACTGTTTTTT. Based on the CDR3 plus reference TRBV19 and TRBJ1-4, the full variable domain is DGGITQSPKYLFRKEGQNVTLSCEQNLNHDAMYWYRQDPGQGLRLIYYSQIVNDFQKGDIAEGYSVSREKKESFPLTVTSAQKNPTAFYLCASSTLGTPVGEKLFFGSGTQLSVL.

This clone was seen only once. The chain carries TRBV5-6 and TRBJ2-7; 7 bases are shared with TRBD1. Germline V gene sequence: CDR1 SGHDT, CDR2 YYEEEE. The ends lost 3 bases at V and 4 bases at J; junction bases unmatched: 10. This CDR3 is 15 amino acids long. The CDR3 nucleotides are TGTGCCAGCAGCTCCGGGACAGTATACCCTTACGAGCAGTACTTC. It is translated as CASSSGTVYPYEQYF.

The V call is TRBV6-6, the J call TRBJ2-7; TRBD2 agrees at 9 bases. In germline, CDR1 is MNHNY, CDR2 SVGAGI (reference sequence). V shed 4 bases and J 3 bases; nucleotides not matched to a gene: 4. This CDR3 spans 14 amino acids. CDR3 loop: CASSWGGRGYEQYF. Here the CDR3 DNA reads TGTGCCAGCAGTTGGGGCGGGAGGGGCTACGAGCAGTACTTC.

The CDR3 DNA sequence: TGTGCCAGCAGCCTCATTACAGGGGGTTCGACTGGAAACACCATATATTTT. This sequence encodes CASSLITGGSTGNTIYF. The genes are TRBV11-2 and TRBJ1-3; 8 bases agree with TRBD1. The V gene's germline CDR1 is SGHAT and CDR2 FQNNGV. The length of the CDR3 is 17 residues. The V and J ends lost 5 bases and 2 bases, in that order; junction bases with no gene match: 11.

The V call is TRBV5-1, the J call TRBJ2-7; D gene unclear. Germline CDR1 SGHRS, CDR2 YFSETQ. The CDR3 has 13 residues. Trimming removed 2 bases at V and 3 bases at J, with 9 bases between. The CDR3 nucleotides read TGCGCCAGCAGCTTAGCCGGACGCTACGAGCAGTACTTC. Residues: CASSLAGRYEQYF. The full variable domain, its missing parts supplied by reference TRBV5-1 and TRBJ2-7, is KAGVTQTPRYLIKTRGQQVTLSCSPISGHRSVSWYQQTPGQGLQFLFEYFSETQRNKGNFPGRFSGRQFSNSRSEMNVSTLELGDSALYLCASSLAGRYEQYFGPGTRLTVT.

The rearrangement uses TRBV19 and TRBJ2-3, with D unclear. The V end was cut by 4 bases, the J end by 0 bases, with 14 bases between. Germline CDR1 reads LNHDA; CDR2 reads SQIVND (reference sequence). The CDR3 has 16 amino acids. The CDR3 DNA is TGTGCCAGTAGTAATGGTCAGATCCTGAGCACAGATACGCAGTATTTT. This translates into CASSNGQILSTDTQYF.